This T cell receptor (beta chain) comes out of a study of blood T cell repertoires in COVID-19. Study overall: Donors in the United States, Italy and Spain gave samples during acute or convalescent COVID-19.

In the authors' workflow: Estimates of nucleated cell counts were drawn from the amplification of reference gene primers. Produced via immunoSEQ multiplex PCR; TCRdb's table is partial and in-frame only. V and J calls and clone size are copied from that table; D and trimming were computed from the DNA. The repertoire holds about 82,000 clones, 75% to 90% seen once, with approximately 1% in the top ten. The study drew participants aged roughly 18 to 95 years from approximately 23 US areas. Participants were placed into cohorts based on the clinical history they reported. Trimming left V 5 bases short and J 7 bases short, with 9 bases between. This CDR3 has 12 residues.

This receptor was taken from a woman in her forties or fifties with acute COVID-19. The rearrangement joins TRBV12-3 or TRBV12-4 to TRBJ1-5; D perhaps matches TRBD1 (6 bases). The sequencing input was PBMCs or T cells enriched from blood (not recorded which). DNA of the CDR3: TGTGCCAGCAGTACCAGGGGCCAGCCCCAGCATTTT. Its translation is CASSTRGQPQHF.